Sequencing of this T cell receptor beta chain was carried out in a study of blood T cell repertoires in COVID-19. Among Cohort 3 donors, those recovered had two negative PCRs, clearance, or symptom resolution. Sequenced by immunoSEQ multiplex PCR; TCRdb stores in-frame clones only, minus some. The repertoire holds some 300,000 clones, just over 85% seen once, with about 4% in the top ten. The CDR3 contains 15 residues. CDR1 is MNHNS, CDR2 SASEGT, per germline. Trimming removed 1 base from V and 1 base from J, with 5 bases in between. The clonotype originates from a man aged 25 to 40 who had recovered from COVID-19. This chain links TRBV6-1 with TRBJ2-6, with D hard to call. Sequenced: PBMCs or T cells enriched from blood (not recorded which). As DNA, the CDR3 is TGTGCCAGCAGTGAAGAGAGGTCTGGGGCCAACGTCCTGACTTTC. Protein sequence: CASSEERSGANVLTF.